This T cell receptor (beta chain) was recorded in a study of blood T cells in healthy people across ages. General study results and limits: The study found TCR beta diversity correlated strongly with naive T cell percentage.

The V end was cut by 5 bases, the J end by 0 bases, with 17 bases between. Germline V CDR1 and CDR2: MDHEN, SYDVKM. This CDR3 has 16 residues. On this clonotype: No antigen is known for it.

For the second PCR, which ran for roughly 6 to 12 cycles, a sample-barcoded 5' primer and a J-beta primer mix were used. MiXCR was run by TCRdb on the 5' RACE reads, yielding one entry per CDR3 protein. This sample yields roughly 800,000 distinct CDR3 sequences, of which more than 20% are seen a single time; more than 8.5% belongs to the top ten. In each sample, at least 7 million PBMCs were isolated. These data also formed part of another study, on T cells of mothers and their children. That study adds: Researchers put all of the extracted RNA into cDNA synthesis, using around 1.5 ug per 15 ul. Mothers and children who were related shared slightly more overlap than unrelated pairs, but not significantly more.

The sequenced sample consisted of blood. This sequence originates from a boy aged 10-17 years in good health. This chain joins TRBV28 and TRBJ2-7; D is possibly TRBD2 (5 bases). The CDR3 here is CASSGDPGWGSYEQYF. In nucleotides, the CDR3 is TGTGCCAGCAGTGGGGATCCGGGGTGGGGCTCCTACGAGCAGTACTTC.